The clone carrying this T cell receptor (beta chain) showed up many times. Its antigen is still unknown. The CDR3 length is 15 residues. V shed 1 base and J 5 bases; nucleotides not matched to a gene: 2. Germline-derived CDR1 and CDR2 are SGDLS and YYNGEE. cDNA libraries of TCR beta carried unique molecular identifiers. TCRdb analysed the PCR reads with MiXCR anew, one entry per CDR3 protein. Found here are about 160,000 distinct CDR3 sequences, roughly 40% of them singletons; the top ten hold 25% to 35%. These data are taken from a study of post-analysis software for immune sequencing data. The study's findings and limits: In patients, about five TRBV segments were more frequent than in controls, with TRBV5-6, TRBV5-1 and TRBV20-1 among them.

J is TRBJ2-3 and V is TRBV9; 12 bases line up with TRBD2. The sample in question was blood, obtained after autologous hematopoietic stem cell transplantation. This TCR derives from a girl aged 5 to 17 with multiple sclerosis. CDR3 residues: CASSVTGLAGDTQYF. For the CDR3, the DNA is TGTGCCAGCAGCGTAACGGGACTAGCGGGAGATACGCAGTATTTT.